This is a list of T cell receptor beta chains from one sample in a study of CD8 T cells in Susac syndrome. MiXCR was run by TCRdb on the immunoSEQ multiplex PCR reads, yielding one entry per CDR3 protein. Of some 18,000 distinct CDR3 sequences in the sample, approximately 96% are singletons; the top ten hold about 0.23%. The sequenced material came from CD8+ T cells from PBMCs. The receptors here all came from a human donor in good health. Both conserved end residues are part of each CDR3. Fields, in order: J gene, V gene, D gene, clone size, CDR3 DNA, CDR3 protein. D genes are given only for firm matches. For some rows the clone size is stated as once, few or many, or as a class when expanded; others skip it.

TRBJ2-5,TRBV7-9,.,.,TGTGCCAGCAGCGAACGGACTCCCGGCCAGTACTTC,CASSERTPGQYF
TRBJ2-5,TRBV12-3/TRBV12-4,.,.,TGTGCCAGCAGCCATACTCCTCGGGACGGGATCCAAGAGACCCAGTACTTC,CASSHTPRDGIQETQYF
TRBJ1-2,TRBV7-9,.,.,TGTGCCAGCAGCTTCCCGGCTTCCGGGTATGGCTACACCTTC,CASSFPASGYGYTF
TRBJ1-3,TRBV5-1,.,.,TGCGCCAGCAGCCCGGAGTTCTCTGGAAACACCATATATTTT,CASSPEFSGNTIYF
TRBJ1-5,TRBV28,.,.,TGTGCCAGCAGCTTGAGTTCGAGTGGTCGGAGGCAGCCCCAGCATTTT,CASSLSSSGRRQPQHF
TRBJ2-1,TRBV28,.,.,TGTGCCAGCAGTGCTGGGAATGAGCAGTTCTTC,CASSAGNEQFF
TRBJ2-7,TRBV13,.,once,TGTGCCAGCAGCTCTCCCGGGAACCACTATCCCGAGCAGTACTTC,CASSSPGNHYPEQYF
TRBJ2-3,TRBV27,.,.,TGTGCCAGCAGTTCAGTCGGGGTTGAGCGCGCAGATACGCAGTATTTT,CASSSVGVERADTQYF
TRBJ2-1,TRBV7-8,.,once,TGTGCCAGCAGCTCGAGGACTCGCAATGAGCAGTTCTTC,CASSSRTRNEQFF
TRBJ2-2,TRBV28,.,once,TGTGCCAGCACCCGAGGGGTCGGGGAGCTGTTTTTT,CASTRGVGELFF
TRBJ1-2,TRBV27,.,.,TGTGCCAGCAGTTTAATCGGGACCTATGGCTACACCTTC,CASSLIGTYGYTF
TRBJ2-1,TRBV19,.,.,TGTGCCAGTAGTATTTTTATTGCGGAGCTCCCGCCGGCAGGGTGGGGGCAGTTCTTC,CASSIFIAELPPAGWGQFF
TRBJ2-7,TRBV5-1,.,few,TGCGCCAGCAGCTTGGAGACCAGCGAGCAGTACTTC,CASSLETSEQYF
TRBJ2-1,TRBV6-2/TRBV6-3,.,.,TGTGCCAGCAGTTACTCCCAGGGCTCCTACAATGAGCAGTTCTTC,CASSYSQGSYNEQFF
TRBJ2-1,TRBV24-1,TRBD2,.,TGTGCCACCAGTGACCCAACTAGCGAATTGAACAATGAGCAGTTCTTC,CATSDPTSELNNEQFF
TRBJ2-2,TRBV10-3,.,.,TGTGCCAGTAGATGGGACACCGGGGAGCTGTTTTTT,CASRWDTGELFF
TRBJ2-4,TRBV28,TRBD1,once,TGTGCCAGCAGTTTTTTCCCATCGACAGGGGATTTTAGGGACATTCAGTACTTC,CASSFFPSTGDFRDIQYF
TRBJ2-1,TRBV7-3,.,.,TGTGCCAGCAGCTTAGGAGTAAAAAACAATGAGCAGTTCTTC,CASSLGVKNNEQFF
TRBJ2-6,TRBV11-2,.,.,TGTGCCAGCAGCTTAGAGGGGTACTCTGGGGCCAACGTCCTGACTTTC,CASSLEGYSGANVLTF
TRBJ2-3,TRBV4-2,TRBD2,.,TGTGCCAGCAGCCTTAGACCGGGACTAGCGGAGGGGGATACGCAGTATTTT,CASSLRPGLAEGDTQYF
TRBJ2-1,TRBV27,.,.,TGTGCCAGCAGCCACCCTAACAATGAGCAGTTCTTC,CASSHPNNEQFF